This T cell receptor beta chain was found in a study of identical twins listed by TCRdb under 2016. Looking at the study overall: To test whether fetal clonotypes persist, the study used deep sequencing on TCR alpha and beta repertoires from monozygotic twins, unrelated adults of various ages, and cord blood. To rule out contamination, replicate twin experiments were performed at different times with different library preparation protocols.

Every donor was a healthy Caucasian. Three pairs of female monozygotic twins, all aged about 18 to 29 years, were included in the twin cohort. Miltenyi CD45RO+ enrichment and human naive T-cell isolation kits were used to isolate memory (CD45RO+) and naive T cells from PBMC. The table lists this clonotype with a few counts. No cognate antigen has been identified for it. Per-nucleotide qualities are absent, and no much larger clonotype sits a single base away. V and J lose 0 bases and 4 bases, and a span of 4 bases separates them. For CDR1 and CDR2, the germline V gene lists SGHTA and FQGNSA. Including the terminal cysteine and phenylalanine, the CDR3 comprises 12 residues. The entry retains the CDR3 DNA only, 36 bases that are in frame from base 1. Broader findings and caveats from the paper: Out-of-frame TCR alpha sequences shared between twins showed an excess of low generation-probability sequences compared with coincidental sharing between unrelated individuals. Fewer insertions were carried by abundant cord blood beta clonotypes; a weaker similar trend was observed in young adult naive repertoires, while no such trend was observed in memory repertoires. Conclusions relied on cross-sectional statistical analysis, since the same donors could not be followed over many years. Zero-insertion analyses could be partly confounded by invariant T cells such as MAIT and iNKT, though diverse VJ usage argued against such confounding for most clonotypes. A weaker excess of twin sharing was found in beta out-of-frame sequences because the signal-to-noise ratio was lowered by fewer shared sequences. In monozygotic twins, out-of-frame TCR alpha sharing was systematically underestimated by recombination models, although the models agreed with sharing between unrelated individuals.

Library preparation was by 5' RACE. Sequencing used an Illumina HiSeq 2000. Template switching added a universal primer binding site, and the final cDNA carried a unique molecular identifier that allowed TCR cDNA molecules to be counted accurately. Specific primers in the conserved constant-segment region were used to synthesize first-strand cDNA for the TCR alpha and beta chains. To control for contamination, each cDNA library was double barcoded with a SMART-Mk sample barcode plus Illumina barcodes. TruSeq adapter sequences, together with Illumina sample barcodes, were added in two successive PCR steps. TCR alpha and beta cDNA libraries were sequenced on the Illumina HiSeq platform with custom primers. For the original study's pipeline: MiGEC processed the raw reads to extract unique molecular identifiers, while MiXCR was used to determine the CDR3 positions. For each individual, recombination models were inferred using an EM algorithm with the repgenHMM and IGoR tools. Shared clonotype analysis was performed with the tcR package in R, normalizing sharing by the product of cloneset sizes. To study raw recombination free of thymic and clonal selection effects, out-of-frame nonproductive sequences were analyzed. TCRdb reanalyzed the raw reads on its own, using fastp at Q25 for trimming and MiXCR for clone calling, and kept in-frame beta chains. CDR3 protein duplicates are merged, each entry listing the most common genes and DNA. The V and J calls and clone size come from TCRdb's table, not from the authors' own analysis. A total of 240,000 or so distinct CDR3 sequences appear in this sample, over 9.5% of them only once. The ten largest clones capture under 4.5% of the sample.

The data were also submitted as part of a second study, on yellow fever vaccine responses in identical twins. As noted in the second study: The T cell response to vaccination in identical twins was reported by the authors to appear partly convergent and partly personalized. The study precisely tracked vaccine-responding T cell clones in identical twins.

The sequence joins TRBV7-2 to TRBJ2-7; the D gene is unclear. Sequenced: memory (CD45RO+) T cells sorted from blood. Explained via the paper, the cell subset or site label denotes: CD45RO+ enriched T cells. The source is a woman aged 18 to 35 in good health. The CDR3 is CASSLARYEQYF. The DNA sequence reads TGTGCCAGCAGCTTAGCGCGATACGAGCAGTACTTC. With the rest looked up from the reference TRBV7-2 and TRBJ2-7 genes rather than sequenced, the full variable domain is GAGVSQSPSNKVTEKGKDVELRCDPISGHTALYWYRQSLGQGLEFLIYFQGNSAPDKSGLPSDRFSAERTGGSVSTLTIQRTQQEDSAVYLCASSLARYEQYFGPGTRLTVT.